Here is one T cell receptor beta chain with its context. Its antigen remains unidentified. The data were obtained in a study of vaccination effects on CD4 cells after COVID-19. Repertoires were generated with immunoSEQ multiplex PCR, while TCRdb's copy carries only in-frame clones and drops some. The table has nearly 50,000 clones, over 60% seen once; the top ten hold about 5%. This CDR3 contains 14 residues. V dropped 4 bases and J dropped 0 bases, with 10 bases sitting between them. CDR1 is SGDLS, CDR2 YYNGEE, per germline. Investigators separated out CD4+ T cells once around eleven days of culture had passed. SARS-CoV-2 infection was confirmed by PCR in the person between March and December 2020. Each participant was given two doses of one vaccine (BNT162b2 or mRNA-1273). Cells had half their medium changed to IL-2 medium on days 3 and 7. Notes on the study in general: Mainly new clones induced by vaccination were found among post-vaccine spike-reactive clones in convalescents. In the late period after vaccination, infection- and vaccine-induced clones contracted markedly.

The material was CD4+ T cells from PBMCs cultured without peptide, obtained after COVID-19 vaccination. The receptor was isolated from a human donor who had a prior SARS-CoV-2 infection. The V gene is TRBV9, the J gene TRBJ1-1; D remains ambiguous. The CDR3 bases are TGTGCCAGCAGCCTTAACCCACTGAACACTGAAGCTTTCTTT. Protein sequence: CASSLNPLNTEAFF.